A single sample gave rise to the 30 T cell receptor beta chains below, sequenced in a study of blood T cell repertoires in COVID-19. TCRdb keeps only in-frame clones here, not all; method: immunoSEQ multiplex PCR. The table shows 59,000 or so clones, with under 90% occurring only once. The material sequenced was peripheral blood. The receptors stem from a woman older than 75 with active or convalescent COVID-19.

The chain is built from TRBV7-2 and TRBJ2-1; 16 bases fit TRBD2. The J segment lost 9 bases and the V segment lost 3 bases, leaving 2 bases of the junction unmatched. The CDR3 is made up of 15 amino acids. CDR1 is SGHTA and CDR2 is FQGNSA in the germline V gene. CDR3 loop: CASSLGLAGGLEQFF. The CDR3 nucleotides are TGTGCCAGCAGCTTGGGACTAGCGGGGGGGCTTGAGCAGTTCTTC.

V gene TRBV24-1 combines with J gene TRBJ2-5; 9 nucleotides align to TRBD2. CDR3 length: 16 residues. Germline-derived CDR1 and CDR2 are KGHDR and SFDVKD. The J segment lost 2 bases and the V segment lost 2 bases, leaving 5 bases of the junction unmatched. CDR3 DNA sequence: TGTGCCACCAGTGATTATCAGCGGGGGGAACAAGAGACCCAGTACTTC. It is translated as CATSDYQRGEQETQYF.

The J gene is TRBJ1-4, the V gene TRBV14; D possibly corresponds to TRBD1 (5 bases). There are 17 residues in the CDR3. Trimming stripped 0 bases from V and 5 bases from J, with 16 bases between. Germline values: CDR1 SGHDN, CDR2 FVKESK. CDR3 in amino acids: CASSQDYPGRVNEKLFF. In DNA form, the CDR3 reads TGTGCCAGCAGCCAAGACTATCCCGGCAGGGTGAATGAAAAACTGTTTTTT.

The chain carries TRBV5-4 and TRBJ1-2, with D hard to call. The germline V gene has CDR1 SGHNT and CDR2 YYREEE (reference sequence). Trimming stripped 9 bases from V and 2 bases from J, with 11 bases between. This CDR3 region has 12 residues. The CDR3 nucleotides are TGTGCCACCTCAGAAACCAACTATGGCTACACCTTC. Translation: CATSETNYGYTF.

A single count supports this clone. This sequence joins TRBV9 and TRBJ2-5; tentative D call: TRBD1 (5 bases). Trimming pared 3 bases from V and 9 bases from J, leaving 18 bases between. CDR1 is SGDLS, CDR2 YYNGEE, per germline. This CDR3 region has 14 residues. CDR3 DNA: TGTGCCAGCAGCGGGGGCCCAGCTTTGATGGCCCAGTACTTC. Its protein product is CASSGGPALMAQYF.

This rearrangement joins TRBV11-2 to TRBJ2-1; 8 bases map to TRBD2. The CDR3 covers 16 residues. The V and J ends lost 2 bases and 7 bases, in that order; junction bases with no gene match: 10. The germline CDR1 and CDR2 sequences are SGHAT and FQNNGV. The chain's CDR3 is CASSLSGGGPRNEQFF. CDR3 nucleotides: TGTGCCAGCAGCTTATCCGGCGGGGGGCCGCGGAATGAGCAGTTCTTC.

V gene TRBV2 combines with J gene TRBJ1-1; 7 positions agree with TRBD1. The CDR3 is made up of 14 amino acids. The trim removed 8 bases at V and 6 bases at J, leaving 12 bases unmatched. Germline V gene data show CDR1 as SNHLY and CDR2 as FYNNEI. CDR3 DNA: TGTGCCAGCCGAACAGGGGTGCTAAGCGCTGAAGCTTTCTTT. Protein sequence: CASRTGVLSAEAFF.

The CDR3 DNA reads TGCAGCGTTGAAGTATTGCGGGGGAACACTGAAGCTTTCTTT. Translation: CSVEVLRGNTEAFF. The J gene is TRBJ1-1, the V gene TRBV29-1; D is unresolved. The CDR3 length is 14 residues. With 1 base removed from V and 1 base from J, the gap between germline ends came to 10 bases. In germline, CDR1 is SQVTM, CDR2 ANQGSEA. Full variable domain (remainder filled in from reference TRBV29-1 and TRBJ1-1): SAVISQKPSRDICQRGTSLTIQCQVDSQVTMMFWYRQQPGQSLTLIATANQGSEATYESGFVIDKFPISRPNLTFSTLTVSNMSPEDSSIYLCSVEVLRGNTEAFFGQGTRLTVV.

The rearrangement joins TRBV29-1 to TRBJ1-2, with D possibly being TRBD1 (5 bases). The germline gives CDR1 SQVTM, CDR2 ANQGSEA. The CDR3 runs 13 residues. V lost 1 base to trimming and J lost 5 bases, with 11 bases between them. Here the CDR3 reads CSVEGGKGYGYTF. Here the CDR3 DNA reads TGCAGCGTTGAAGGCGGGAAGGGGTATGGCTACACCTTC.

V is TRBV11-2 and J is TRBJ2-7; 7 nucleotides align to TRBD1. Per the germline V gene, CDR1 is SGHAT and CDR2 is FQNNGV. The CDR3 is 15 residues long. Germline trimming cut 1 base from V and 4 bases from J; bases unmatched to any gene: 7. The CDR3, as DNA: TGTGCCAGCAGCTTAGGTGGTGCAGGGGGATACGAGCAGTACTTC. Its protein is CASSLGGAGGYEQYF.

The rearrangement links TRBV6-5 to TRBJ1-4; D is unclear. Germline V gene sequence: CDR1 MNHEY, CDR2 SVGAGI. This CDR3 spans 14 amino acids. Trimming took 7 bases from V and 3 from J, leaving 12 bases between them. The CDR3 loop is CASTPAGSNEKLFF. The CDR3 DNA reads TGTGCCAGCACCCCAGCCGGGTCTAATGAAAAACTGTTTTTT.

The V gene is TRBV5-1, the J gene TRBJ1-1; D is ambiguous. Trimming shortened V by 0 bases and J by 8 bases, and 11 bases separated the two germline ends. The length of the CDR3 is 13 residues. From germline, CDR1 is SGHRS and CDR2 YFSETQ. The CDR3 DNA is TGCGCCAGCAGCTTGGTAGTGGCAGGAGAAGCTTTCTTT. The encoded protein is CASSLVVAGEAFF.

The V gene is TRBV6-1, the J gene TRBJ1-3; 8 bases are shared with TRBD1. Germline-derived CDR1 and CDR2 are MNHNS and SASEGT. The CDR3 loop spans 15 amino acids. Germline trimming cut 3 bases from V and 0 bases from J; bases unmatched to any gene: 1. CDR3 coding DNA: TGTGCCAGCAGTGACGGACAGGGCTCTGGAAACACCATATATTTT. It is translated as CASSDGQGSGNTIYF.

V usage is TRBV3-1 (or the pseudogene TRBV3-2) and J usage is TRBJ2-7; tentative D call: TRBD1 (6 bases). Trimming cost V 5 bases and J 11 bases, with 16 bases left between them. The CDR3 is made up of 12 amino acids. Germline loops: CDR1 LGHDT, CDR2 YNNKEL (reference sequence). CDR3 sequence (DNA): TGTGCCAGCAGCTCCACGGGCGAGGGGGAGTACTTC. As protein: CASSSTGEGEYF.

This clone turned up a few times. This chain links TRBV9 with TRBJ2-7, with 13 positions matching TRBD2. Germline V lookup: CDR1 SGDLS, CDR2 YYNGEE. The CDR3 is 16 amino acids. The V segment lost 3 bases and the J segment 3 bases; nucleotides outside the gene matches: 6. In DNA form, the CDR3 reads TGTGCCAGCAGCGCCGGACTAGCGGGGGTTTTCTACGAGCAGTACTTC. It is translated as CASSAGLAGVFYEQYF. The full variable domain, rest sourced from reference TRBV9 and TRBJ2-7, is DSGVTQTPKHLITATGQRVTLRCSPRSGDLSVYWYQQSLDQGLQFLIQYYNGEERAKGNILERFSAQQFPDLHSELNLSSLELGDSALYFCASSAGLAGVFYEQYFGPGTRLTVT.

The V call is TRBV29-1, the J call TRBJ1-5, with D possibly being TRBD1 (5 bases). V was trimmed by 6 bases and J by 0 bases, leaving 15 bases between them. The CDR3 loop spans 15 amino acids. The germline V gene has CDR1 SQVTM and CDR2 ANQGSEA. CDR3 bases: TGCAGCGTCTCAAGCGGGGCCGATAGCAATCAGCCCCAGCATTTT. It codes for CSVSSGADSNQPQHF. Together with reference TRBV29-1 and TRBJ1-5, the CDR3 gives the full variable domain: SAVISQKPSRDICQRGTSLTIQCQVDSQVTMMFWYRQQPGQSLTLIATANQGSEATYESGFVIDKFPISRPNLTFSTLTVSNMSPEDSSIYLCSVSSGADSNQPQHFGDGTRLSIL.

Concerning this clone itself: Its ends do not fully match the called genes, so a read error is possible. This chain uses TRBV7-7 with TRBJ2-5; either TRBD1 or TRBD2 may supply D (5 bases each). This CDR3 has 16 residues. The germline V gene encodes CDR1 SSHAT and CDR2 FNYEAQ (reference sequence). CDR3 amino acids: CASSLGAGSTGETQYF. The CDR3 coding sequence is TGTGCTAGCAGCTTAGGGGCAGGATCAACGGGGGAGACCCAGTACTTC.

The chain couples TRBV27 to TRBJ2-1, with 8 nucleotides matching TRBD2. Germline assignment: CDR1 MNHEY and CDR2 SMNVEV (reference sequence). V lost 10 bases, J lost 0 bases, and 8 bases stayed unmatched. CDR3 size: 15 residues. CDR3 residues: CANNLAGSSYNEQFF. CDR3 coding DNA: TGTGCCAACAATCTAGCGGGCAGCTCCTACAATGAGCAGTTCTTC.

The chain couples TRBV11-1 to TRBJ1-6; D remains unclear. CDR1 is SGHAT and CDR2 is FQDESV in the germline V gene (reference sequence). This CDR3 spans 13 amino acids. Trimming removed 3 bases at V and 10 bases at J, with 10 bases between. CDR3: CASSFAQRSPLHF. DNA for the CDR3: TGTGCCAGCAGCTTCGCCCAGCGGTCACCCCTCCACTTT.

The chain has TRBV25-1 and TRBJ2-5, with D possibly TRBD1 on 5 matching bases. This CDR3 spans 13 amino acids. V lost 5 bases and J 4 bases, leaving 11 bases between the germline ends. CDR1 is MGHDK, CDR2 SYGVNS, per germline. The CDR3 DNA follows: TGTGCCAGCAGTCGCCGAACAGGAGAGACCCAGTACTTC. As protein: CASSRRTGETQYF.

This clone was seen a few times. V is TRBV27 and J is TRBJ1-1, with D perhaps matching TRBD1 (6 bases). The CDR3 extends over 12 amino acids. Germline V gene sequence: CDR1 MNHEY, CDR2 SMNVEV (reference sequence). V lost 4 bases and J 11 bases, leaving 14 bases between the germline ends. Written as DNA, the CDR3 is TGTGCCAGCAGTTCAGGGACACGGTCGGCTTTCTTT. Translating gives CASSSGTRSAFF.

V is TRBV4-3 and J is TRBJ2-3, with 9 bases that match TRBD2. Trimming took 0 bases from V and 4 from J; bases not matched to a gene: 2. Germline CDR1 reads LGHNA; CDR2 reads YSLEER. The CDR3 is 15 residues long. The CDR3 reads CASSQERGGADTQYF. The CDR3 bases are TGCGCCAGCAGCCAAGAGCGGGGGGGCGCAGATACGCAGTATTTT.

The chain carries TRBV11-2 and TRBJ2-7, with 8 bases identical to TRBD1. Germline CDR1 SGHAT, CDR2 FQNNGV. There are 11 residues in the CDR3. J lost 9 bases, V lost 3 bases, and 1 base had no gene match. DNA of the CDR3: TGTGCCAGCAGCTTCGGGACAGGGCAGTACTTC. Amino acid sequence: CASSFGTGQYF.

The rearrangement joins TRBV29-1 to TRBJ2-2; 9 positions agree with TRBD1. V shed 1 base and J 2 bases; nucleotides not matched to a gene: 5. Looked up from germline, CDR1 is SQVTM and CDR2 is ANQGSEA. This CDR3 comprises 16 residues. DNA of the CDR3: TGCAGCGTTGAAGGACAGGGGGAGCCCAACACCGGGGAGCTGTTTTTT. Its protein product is CSVEGQGEPNTGELFF.

In DNA, the CDR3 is TGTGCCAGCAGCTTAGGGCAGGGGAATTCACCCCTCCACTTT. It specifies CASSLGQGNSPLHF. This sequence joins TRBV11-2 and TRBJ1-6, with D tentatively TRBD1 (6 bases). Trimming removed 1 base from V and 7 bases from J, with 8 bases in between. The CDR3 length is 14 residues. In germline, CDR1 is SGHAT, CDR2 FQNNGV.

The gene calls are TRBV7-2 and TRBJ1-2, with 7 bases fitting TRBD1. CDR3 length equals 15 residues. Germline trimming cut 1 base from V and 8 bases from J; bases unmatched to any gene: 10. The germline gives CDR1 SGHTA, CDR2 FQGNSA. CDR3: CASSLEQGPRSGYTF. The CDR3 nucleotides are TGTGCCAGCAGCTTAGAACAGGGGCCGCGCTCGGGCTACACCTTC.

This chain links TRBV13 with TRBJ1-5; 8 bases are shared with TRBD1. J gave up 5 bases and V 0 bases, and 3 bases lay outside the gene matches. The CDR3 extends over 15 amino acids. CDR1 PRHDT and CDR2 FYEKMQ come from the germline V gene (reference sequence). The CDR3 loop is CASSLGQGVYQPQHF. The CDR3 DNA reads TGTGCCAGCAGCTTAGGACAGGGGGTCTATCAGCCCCAGCATTTT.

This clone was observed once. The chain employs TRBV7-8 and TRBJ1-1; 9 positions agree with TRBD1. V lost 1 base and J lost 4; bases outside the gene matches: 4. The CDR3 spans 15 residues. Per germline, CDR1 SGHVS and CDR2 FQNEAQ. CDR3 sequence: CASSLVTGGPTEAFF. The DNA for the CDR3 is TGTGCCAGCAGCTTAGTTACAGGGGGCCCCACTGAAGCTTTCTTT.

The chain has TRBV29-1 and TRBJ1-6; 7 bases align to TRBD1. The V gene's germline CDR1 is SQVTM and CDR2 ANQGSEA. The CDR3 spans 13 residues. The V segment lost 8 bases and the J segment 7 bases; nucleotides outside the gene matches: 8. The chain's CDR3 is CSTRTGDNSPLHF. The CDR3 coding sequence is TGCAGCACCCGAACAGGGGACAATTCACCCCTCCACTTT.

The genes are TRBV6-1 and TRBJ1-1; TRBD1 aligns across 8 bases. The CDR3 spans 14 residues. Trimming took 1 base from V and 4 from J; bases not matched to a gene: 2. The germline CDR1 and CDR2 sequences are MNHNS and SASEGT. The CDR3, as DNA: TGTGCCAGCAGTGAAGTGCAGGGGGCCACTGAAGCTTTCTTT. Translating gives CASSEVQGATEAFF.